This TCR beta chain was obtained from a study of CD8 T cells in Susac syndrome. Reverse transcription of about 0.45 to 1 ug RNA was performed with random hexamers. TCRdb fed the immunoSEQ multiplex PCR reads into MiXCR, producing one record per CDR3 protein. In the table there are approximately 110,000 distinct CDR3 sequences, approximately 96% of which are singletons. CD8+ and CD4+ T cells from blood underwent TCR beta sequencing. Healthy donors formed controls matched for age and sex. TEMRA cells were FACS-enriched, and CD8+ and CD4+ T cells were isolated negatively. The CDR3 is 13 residues long. Germline lookup yields CDR1 MNHNY and CDR2 SVGAGI (reference sequence). V dropped 2 bases and J dropped 3 bases, with 8 bases sitting between them.

This TCR derives from a human donor in good health. The chain combines TRBV6-6 with TRBJ2-7; D is perhaps TRBD2 (6 bases). Sequences were obtained from CD4+ T cells from PBMCs. The CDR3 protein is CASSYGTLYEQYF. The CDR3 nucleotides read TGTGCCAGCAGTTACGGGACTCTCTACGAGCAGTACTTC.